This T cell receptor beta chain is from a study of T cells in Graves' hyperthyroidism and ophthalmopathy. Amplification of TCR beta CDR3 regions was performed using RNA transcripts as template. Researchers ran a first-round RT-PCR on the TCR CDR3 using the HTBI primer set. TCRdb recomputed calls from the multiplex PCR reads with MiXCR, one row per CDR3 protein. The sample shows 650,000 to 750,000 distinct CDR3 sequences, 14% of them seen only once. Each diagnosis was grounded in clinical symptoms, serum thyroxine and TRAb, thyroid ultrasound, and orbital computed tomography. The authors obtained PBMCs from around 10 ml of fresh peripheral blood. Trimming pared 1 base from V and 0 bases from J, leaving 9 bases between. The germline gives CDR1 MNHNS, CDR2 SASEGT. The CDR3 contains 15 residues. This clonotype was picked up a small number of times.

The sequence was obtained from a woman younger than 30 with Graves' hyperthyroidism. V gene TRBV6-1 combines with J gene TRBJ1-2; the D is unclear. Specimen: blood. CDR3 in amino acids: CASSEVAQTNYGYTF. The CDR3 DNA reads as TGTGCCAGCAGTGAAGTAGCCCAGACTAACTATGGCTACACCTTC.